This TCR beta chain came from a study of blood T cell repertoires in COVID-19. Whole-study context: Sources were T cells, B-cell-depleted T cells, or PBMCs; the material itself was cDNA or gDNA.

Germline CDR1 MNHEY, CDR2 SVGAGI. The CDR3 length is 15 residues. The germline V and J ends were trimmed by 6 bases and 4 bases, with 18 bases remaining between them. Profiled with immunoSEQ multiplex PCR; TCRdb holds only in-frame clones, not every one. Found here are nearly 110,000 clones, around nine tenths of them singletons; the top ten hold 1% to 1.5%. The chain recombines TRBV6-5 with TRBJ1-1; D might be TRBD1 (6 bases). Sample: peripheral blood. This TCR was recovered from a woman aged 25 to 39 with acute or convalescent COVID-19. The CDR3 loop reads CASSLLQGQFTEAFF. CDR3 bases: TGTGCCAGCAGCCTGCTTCAGGGGCAGTTCACTGAAGCTTTCTTT.